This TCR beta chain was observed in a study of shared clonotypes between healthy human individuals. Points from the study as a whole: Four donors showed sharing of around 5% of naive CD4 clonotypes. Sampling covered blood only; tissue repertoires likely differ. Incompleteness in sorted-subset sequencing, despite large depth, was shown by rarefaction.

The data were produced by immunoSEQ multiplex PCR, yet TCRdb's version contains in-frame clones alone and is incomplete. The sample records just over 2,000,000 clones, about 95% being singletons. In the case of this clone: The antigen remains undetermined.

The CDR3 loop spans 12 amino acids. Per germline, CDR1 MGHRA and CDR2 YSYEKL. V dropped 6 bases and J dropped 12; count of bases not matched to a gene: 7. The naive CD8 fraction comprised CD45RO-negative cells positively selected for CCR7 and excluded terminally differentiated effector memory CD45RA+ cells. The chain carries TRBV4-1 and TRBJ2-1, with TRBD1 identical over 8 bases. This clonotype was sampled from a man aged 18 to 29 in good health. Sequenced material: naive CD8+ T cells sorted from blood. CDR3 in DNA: TGCGCCAGCAGTGCCGGACAGGGATGGCAGTTCTTC. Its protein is CASSAGQGWQFF.